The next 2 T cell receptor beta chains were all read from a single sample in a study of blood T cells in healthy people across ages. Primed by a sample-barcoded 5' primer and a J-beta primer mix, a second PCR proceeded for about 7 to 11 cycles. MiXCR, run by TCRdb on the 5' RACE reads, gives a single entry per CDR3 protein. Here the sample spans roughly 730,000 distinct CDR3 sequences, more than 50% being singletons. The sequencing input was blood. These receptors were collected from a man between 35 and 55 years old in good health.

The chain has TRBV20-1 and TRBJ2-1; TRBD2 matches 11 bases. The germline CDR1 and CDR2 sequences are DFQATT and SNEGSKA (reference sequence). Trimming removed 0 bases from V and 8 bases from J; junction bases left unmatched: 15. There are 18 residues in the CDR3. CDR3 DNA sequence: TGCAGTGCTAGAGATTCCGGCTTGACTAGCGGGGTGGGGGATGAGCAGTTCTTC. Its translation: CSARDSGLTSGVGDEQFF.

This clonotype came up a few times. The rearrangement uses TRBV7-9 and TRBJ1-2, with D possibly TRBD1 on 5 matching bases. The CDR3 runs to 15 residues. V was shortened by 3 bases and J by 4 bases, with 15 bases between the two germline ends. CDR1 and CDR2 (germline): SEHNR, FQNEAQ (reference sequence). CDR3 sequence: CASSLPGQGGYGYTF. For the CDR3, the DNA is TGTGCCAGCAGCTTGCCGGGTCAGGGCGGCTATGGCTACACCTTC. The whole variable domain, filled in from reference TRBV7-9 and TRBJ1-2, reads DTGVSQNPRHKITKRGQNVTFRCDPISEHNRLYWYRQTLGQGPEFLTYFQNEAQLEKSRLLSDRFSAERPKGSFSTLEIQRTEQGDSAMYLCASSLPGQGGYGYTFGSGTRLTVV.